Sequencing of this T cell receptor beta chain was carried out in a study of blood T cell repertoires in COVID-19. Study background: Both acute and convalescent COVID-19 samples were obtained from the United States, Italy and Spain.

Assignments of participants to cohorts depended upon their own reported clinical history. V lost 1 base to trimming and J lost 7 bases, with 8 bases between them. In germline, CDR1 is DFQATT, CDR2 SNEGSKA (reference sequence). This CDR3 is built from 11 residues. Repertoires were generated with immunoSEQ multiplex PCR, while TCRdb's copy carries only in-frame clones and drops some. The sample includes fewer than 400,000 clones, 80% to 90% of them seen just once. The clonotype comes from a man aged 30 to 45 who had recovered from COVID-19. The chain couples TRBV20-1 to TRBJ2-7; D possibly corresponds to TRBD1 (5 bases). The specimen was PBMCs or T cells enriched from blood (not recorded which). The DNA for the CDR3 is TGCAGTGCTAGAGGGGGCTTTGAGCAGTACTTC. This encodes CSARGGFEQYF.